This T cell receptor (beta chain) came from a study of tumor and adjacent non-tumor tissue in lung cancer. At the level of the study: The cohort had roughly 12 adenocarcinoma, a couple of squamous cell and 1 small cell patients. Stage I to III disease affected 10 men and about five women aged 31 to 76. Samples averaged roughly 4.4 million productive TCRbeta reads each. Overall study results and limits: Shorter survival was associated with higher TCR diversity in tumors.

This clonotype appeared a single time. Its specificity is unknown. No conserved phenylalanine or tryptophan ends this CDR3, so it is likely a read error. This sample's RNA came from whole unsorted tissue. The library came from three nested PCR rounds adapted from ARM-PCR protocols. In TCRdb, the multiplex PCR reads were re-called with MiXCR into one record per CDR3 protein. Here the sample spans 110,000 or so distinct CDR3 sequences, approximately 71% being singletons. The V gene's germline CDR1 is DFQATT and CDR2 SNEGSKA (reference sequence). This CDR3 comprises 14 residues. Trimming shortened V by 6 bases and J by 2 bases, and 14 bases separated the two germline ends.

The receptor was isolated from a woman aged 60-70 years with non-small cell lung cancer. Material: lung tumor tissue. The chain uses TRBV20-1 and TRBJ1-5; the D is unclear. The CDR3 is CSAPTPDGNQPQHS. In DNA, the CDR3 is TGCAGTGCCCCAACCCCGGACGGCAATCAGCCCCAGCATTCT.